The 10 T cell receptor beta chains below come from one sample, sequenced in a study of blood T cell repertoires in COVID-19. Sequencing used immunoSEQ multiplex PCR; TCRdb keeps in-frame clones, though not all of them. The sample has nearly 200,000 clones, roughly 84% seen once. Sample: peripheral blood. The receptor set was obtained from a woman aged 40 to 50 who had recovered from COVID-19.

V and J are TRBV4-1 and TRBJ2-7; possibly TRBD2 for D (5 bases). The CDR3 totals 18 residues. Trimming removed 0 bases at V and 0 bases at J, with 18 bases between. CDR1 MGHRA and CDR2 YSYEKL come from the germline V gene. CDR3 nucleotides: TGCGCCAGCAGCCAAGATACCTCTCGGGGAGCAAGCTCCTACGAGCAGTACTTC. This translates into CASSQDTSRGASSYEQYF.

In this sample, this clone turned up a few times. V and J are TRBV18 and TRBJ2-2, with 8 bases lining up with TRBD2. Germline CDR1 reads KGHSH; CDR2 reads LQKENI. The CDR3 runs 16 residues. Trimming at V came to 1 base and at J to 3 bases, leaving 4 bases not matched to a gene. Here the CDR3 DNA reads TGTGCCAGCTCACCACGCGGGAGGTCGGACACCGGGGAGCTGTTTTTT. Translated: CASSPRGRSDTGELFF.

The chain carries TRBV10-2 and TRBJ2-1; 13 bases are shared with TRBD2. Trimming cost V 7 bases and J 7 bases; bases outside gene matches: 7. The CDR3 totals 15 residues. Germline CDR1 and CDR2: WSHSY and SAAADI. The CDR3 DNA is TGCGCCAGCAACGGACTAGCGGGAGAACGGAATGAGCAGTTCTTC. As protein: CASNGLAGERNEQFF.

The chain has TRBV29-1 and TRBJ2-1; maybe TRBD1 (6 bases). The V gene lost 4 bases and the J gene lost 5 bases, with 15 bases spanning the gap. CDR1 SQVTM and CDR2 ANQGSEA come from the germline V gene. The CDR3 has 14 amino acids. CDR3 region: CSVVRRGEHNEQFF. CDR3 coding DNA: TGCAGCGTTGTACGCAGGGGTGAACACAATGAGCAGTTCTTC.

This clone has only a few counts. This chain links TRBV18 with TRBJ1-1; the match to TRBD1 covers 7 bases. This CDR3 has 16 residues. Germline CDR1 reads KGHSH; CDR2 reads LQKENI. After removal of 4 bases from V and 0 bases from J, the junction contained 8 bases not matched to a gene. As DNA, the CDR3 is TGTGCCAGCTCACAGGGTTCGACAGGGATGAACACTGAAGCTTTCTTT. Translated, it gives CASSQGSTGMNTEAFF.

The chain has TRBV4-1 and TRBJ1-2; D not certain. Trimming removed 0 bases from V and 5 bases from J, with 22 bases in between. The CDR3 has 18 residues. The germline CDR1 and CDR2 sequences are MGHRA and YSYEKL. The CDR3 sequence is CASSQDIFRRREAYGYTF. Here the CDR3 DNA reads TGCGCCAGCAGCCAAGATATTTTTCGTCGGCGAGAGGCTTATGGCTACACCTTC.

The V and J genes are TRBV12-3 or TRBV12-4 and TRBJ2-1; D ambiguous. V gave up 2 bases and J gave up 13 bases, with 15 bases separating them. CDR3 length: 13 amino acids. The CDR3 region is CASSLSGYSLQFF. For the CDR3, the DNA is TGTGCCAGCAGTTTATCCGGGTATTCACTACAGTTCTTC.

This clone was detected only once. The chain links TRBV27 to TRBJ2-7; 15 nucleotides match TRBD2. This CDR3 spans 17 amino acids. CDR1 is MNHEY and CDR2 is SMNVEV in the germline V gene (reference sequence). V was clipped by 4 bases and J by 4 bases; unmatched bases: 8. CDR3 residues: CASSSGLAGGPSYEQYF. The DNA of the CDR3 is TGTGCCAGCAGTTCTGGACTAGCGGGAGGGCCTTCATACGAGCAGTACTTC.

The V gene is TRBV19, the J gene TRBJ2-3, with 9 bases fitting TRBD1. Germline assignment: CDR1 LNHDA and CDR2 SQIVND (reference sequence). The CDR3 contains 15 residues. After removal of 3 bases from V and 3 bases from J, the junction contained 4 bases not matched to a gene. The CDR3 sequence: CASSILGQGTDTQYF. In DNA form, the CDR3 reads TGTGCCAGTAGTATCCTCGGACAGGGGACAGATACGCAGTATTTT.

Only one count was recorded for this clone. CDR3 bases: TGTGCCAGCAGTTTGTCCGGGTCTGGCTACACCTTC. It translates to CASSLSGSGYTF. The V and J genes are TRBV28 and TRBJ1-2, with D unresolved. The V gene's germline CDR1 is MDHEN and CDR2 SYDVKM. With 3 bases removed from V and 7 bases from J, the gap between germline ends came to 9 bases. The CDR3 covers 12 residues.